This is a list of T cell receptor beta chains from one sample in a study of siplizumab effects on memory and regulatory T cells. Sequencing used immunoSEQ multiplex PCR; TCRdb keeps in-frame clones, though not all of them. This sample has just over 60,000 clones, with 79% found just once. Sequencing was done on a sample of memory CD4+ T cells sorted from blood. The receptors shown here come from a human donor in good health. Both conserved end residues are trimmed from each CDR3. D genes are given only for firm matches.

v_gene	j_gene	d_gene	CDR3aa
TRBV9	TRBJ2-1	TRBD2	ASSVVPSGASNEQF
TRBV30	TRBJ1-2	.	AWSAPLLGYGYT
TRBV7-2	TRBJ2-7	TRBD2	ASSLAQRGSYEQY
TRBV7-8	TRBJ1-5	TRBD1	ASSPGTGRNQPQH
TRBV5-5	TRBJ2-4	.	ASSLENTAKNIQY
TRBV5-4	TRBJ1-2	.	ASSTPAGLYGYT
TRBV5-1	TRBJ2-3	.	ASGLEAKSTDTQY
TRBV11-1	TRBJ2-3	.	ASSLGPGWTVDTQY
TRBV2	TRBJ2-2	TRBD1	AGQQGTVNTGELF
TRBV7-2	TRBJ2-3	.	ASSLGTAGDTQY
TRBV10-3	TRBJ2-7	.	AITEGVGEQY
TRBV11-2	TRBJ1-2	.	ASSLDRRGYENGYT